The 28 T cell receptor beta chains given below trace back to one sample, sequenced in a study of blood T cells in healthy people across ages. A second about 7 to 11 cycle PCR used barcoded and J-beta primers. TCRdb itself ran the 5' RACE reads through MiXCR, one entry per CDR3 protein. This repertoire shows fewer than 2,000,000 distinct CDR3 sequences, roughly a third found once; its top ten account for approximately 10%. Sample: blood. Every receptor here comes from a woman aged 25 to 39 in good health.

To note about this clonotype: This may arise from a read error, as a much more abundant clone is one base away. The chain employs TRBV7-9 and TRBJ2-4; weak D call: TRBD2 (6 bases). The CDR3 length is 14 residues. Germline loops: CDR1 SEHNR, CDR2 FQNEAQ (reference sequence). CDR3 sequence: CANSLGQRENIQYF. The CDR3 DNA follows: TGTGCCAACAGCTTAGGTCAGCGGGAAAACATTCAGTACTTC.

The rearrangement joins TRBV6-1 to TRBJ2-6, with 7 bases that match TRBD1. The V gene end was trimmed by 10 bases and the J gene end by 3 bases; junction bases not matched to a gene: 18. Germline CDR1 is MNHNS and CDR2 is SASEGT. The CDR3 spans 18 residues. The CDR3 coding sequence is TGTGCCACCAGGGGATTGACAGGGCGTTTGGATGGGGCCAACGTCCTGACTTTC. This encodes CATRGLTGRLDGANVLTF.

The rearrangement links TRBV27 to TRBJ2-1, with 9 positions matching TRBD1. V trimming: 4 bases; J trimming: 10 bases; junction bases outside the gene matches: 11. CDR1 MNHEY and CDR2 SMNVEV come from the germline V gene (reference sequence). The CDR3 sequence is 15 residues long. The CDR3 sequence: CASSSRTGALYEQFF. The CDR3 coding sequence is TGTGCCAGCAGTTCCCGGACAGGGGCCCTTTACGAGCAGTTCTTC.

The chain combines TRBV12-3 or TRBV12-4 with TRBJ2-1; 13 bases line up with TRBD2. Unmatched junction bases numbered 5, after V lost 5 bases and J lost 7 bases. CDR3 length: 15 residues. The CDR3 region is CASSGLAGVQNEQFF. In nucleotides, the CDR3 is TGTGCCAGCAGTGGACTAGCGGGAGTTCAGAATGAGCAGTTCTTC.

The chain joins TRBV7-2 to TRBJ2-7; TRBD2 aligns across 8 bases. This CDR3 contains 16 residues. Germline V gene sequence: CDR1 SGHTA, CDR2 FQGNSA. J was trimmed by 3 bases and V by 2 bases; bases with no gene match: 9. The CDR3 nucleotides are TGTGCCAGCAGCTTAATTAGCGGGACAAGGAACTACGAGCAGTACTTC. Its protein is CASSLISGTRNYEQYF.

CDR3 protein: CSAPKGTSGVLSPQYF. CDR3 DNA: TGCAGTGCTCCTAAAGGGACTAGCGGGGTCCTGAGCCCCCAGTACTTC. This chain links TRBV20-1 with TRBJ2-5; TRBD2 aligns across 13 bases. Losses at the gene ends were 5 bases for V and 9 bases for J; bases not matched to a gene: 15. CDR1 and CDR2 from the germline V gene are DFQATT and SNEGSKA (reference sequence). CDR3 length equals 16 residues.

The V and J genes are TRBV27 and TRBJ2-1, with D tentatively TRBD1 (5 bases). The V gene lost 3 bases and the J gene lost 6 bases, with 18 bases spanning the gap. Germline CDR1 is MNHEY and CDR2 is SMNVEV (reference sequence). This CDR3 is built from 16 residues. The CDR3 region is CASSLNWVARANEQFF. The CDR3 nucleotides read TGTGCCAGCAGTTTGAATTGGGTAGCCAGGGCCAATGAGCAGTTCTTC.

CDR3 nucleotide sequence: TGTGCCAGCAGTCCATTAGCGGGAGTTAGCAATGAGCAGTTCTTC. It specifies CASSPLAGVSNEQFF. This chain joins TRBV27 and TRBJ2-1, with TRBD2 matching over 9 bases. There are 15 residues in the CDR3. V trimming: 5 bases; J trimming: 6 bases; junction bases outside the gene matches: 8. CDR1 and CDR2 from the germline V gene are MNHEY and SMNVEV (reference sequence).

In its sample, this clonotype was seen a few times. This chain's CDR3 is CAWSVYEQFF. DNA for the CDR3: TGTGCCTGGAGCGTCTATGAGCAGTTCTTC. The chain couples TRBV30 to TRBJ2-1; D is unclear. The CDR3 length is 10 residues. Looked up from germline, CDR1 is GTSNPN and CDR2 is SVGIG (reference sequence). With 3 bases removed from V and 8 bases from J, the gap between germline ends came to 5 bases.

This clonotype has only a few counts. The chain uses TRBV10-3 and TRBJ2-7; no clear D gene. V shed 0 bases and J shed 5 bases, with 8 bases lying between them. This CDR3 is built from 13 residues. The germline gives CDR1 ENHRY, CDR2 SYGVKD. CDR3 protein: CAISESNTDEQYF. Here the CDR3 DNA reads TGTGCCATCAGTGAGTCGAATACCGACGAGCAGTACTTC.

A few counts support this clonotype. This chain joins TRBV4-1 and TRBJ2-7, with TRBD1 matching over 11 bases. This CDR3 is built from 14 residues. Germline CDR1 reads MGHRA; CDR2 reads YSYEKL. The trim removed 1 base at V and 6 bases at J, leaving 2 bases unmatched. CDR3 residues: CASSQGDRGFEQYF. The CDR3 DNA is TGCGCCAGCAGCCAAGGGGACAGGGGGTTCGAGCAGTACTTC.

This clonotype has just a few counts. The chain carries TRBV7-7 and TRBJ2-5, with a possible D match to TRBD2 (6 bases). This CDR3 spans 13 amino acids. The germline V gene has CDR1 SSHAT and CDR2 FNYEAQ (reference sequence). The ends were cut back, 5 bases at V and 4 bases at J, with 11 bases in the middle. Here the CDR3 reads CASSTTSLETQYF. Written as DNA, the CDR3 is TGTGCCAGCAGCACGACTAGTTTAGAGACCCAGTACTTC. The complete variable domain, with remaining parts taken from reference TRBV7-7 and TRBJ2-5, reads GAGVSQSPRYKVTKRGQDVTLRCDPISSHATLYWYQQALGQGPEFLTYFNYEAQPDKSGLPSDRFSAERPEGSISTLTIQRTEQRDSAMYRCASSTTSLETQYFGPGTRLLVL.

This clonotype occurred a few times. The V gene is TRBV7-9, the J gene TRBJ2-3; the D gene could be TRBD1 or TRBD2 (5 bases each). The V gene's germline CDR1 is SEHNR and CDR2 FQNEAQ (reference sequence). The V end was cut by 6 bases, the J end by 3 bases, with 22 bases between. The CDR3 spans 17 residues. The CDR3 coding sequence is TGTGCCAGCAGTCCAAAAATAGGGACGGTCAGAACAGATACGCAGTATTTT. It yields the protein CASSPKIGTVRTDTQYF.

Many counts were recorded for this clonotype. The V call is TRBV6-2 or TRBV6-3, the J call TRBJ2-4, with a weak D call TRBD2 (6 bases). The CDR3 length is 17 residues. Trimming took off 6 bases at V and 0 bases at J, with 18 bases between the two ends. Germline assignment: CDR1 MNHEY and CDR2 SVGEGT. Here the CDR3 reads CASRRREGLLAKNIQYF. The CDR3 bases are TGTGCCAGCAGACGGCGGGAAGGCCTCCTAGCCAAAAACATTCAGTACTTC.

The J gene is TRBJ2-7, the V gene TRBV5-1; D might be TRBD1 (5 bases). Germline CDR1 and CDR2: SGHRS and YFSETQ. The CDR3 consists of 13 residues. The germline V and J ends were trimmed by 4 bases and 6 bases, with 14 bases remaining between them. The CDR3 coding sequence is TGCGCCAGCAGCCTACTCAGGGAAAGCGAGCAGTACTTC. Translating gives CASSLLRESEQYF.

Turning to this clonotype: Given a much more abundant clone one base away, this may be a read error. J is TRBJ2-1 and V is TRBV20-1; 8 positions agree with TRBD1. Trimming at V came to 8 bases and at J to 4 bases, leaving 10 bases not matched to a gene. Per the germline V gene, CDR1 is DFQATT and CDR2 is SNEGSKA (reference sequence). The CDR3 runs to 14 residues. The CDR3 DNA sequence: TGCAGTACTCTAGCCGGGACAGGTTACAATGAGCAGTTCTTC. This gives the protein CSTLAGTGYNEQFF.

This sequence joins TRBV20-1 and TRBJ2-1; 11 positions agree with TRBD1. The CDR3 contains 17 residues. The J segment lost 2 bases and the V segment lost 0 bases, leaving 6 bases of the junction unmatched. Germline lookup yields CDR1 DFQATT and CDR2 SNEGSKA (reference sequence). The CDR3 region is CSARDRTGGGTYNEQFF. As DNA, the CDR3 is TGCAGTGCTAGAGATCGGACAGGGGGCGGGACCTACAATGAGCAGTTCTTC.

The chain couples TRBV27 to TRBJ2-1; 7 bases are a match to TRBD1. V shed 3 bases, J shed 7 bases, and the junction held 15 bases outside the gene matches. CDR3 length: 17 residues. Germline V gives CDR1 MNHEY, CDR2 SMNVEV (reference sequence). The chain's CDR3 is CASSFHRGQKPLNEQFF. The CDR3, as DNA: TGTGCCAGCAGTTTTCACCGGGGACAGAAACCTTTGAATGAGCAGTTCTTC.

This clonotype was recorded a few times. J is TRBJ2-5 and V is TRBV15, with D unclear. The CDR3 is 13 residues long. Trimming took off 0 bases at V and 4 bases at J, with 6 bases between the two ends. Germline V gene lookup returns CDR1 LNHNV and CDR2 YYDKDF (reference sequence). CDR3 sequence reads: CATSREVGETQYF. The CDR3 DNA is TGTGCCACCAGCAGAGAGGTGGGAGAGACCCAGTACTTC.

The chain joins TRBV5-1 to TRBJ2-6; either TRBD1 or TRBD2 may supply D (5 bases each). The V and J ends lost 4 bases and 3 bases respectively, with 11 bases between them. Germline V gene sequence: CDR1 SGHRS, CDR2 YFSETQ. CDR3 length: 15 amino acids. CDR3 sequence reads: CASSQGVGGANVLTF. CDR3 nucleotide sequence: TGCGCCAGCAGCCAGGGAGTGGGTGGGGCCAACGTCCTGACTTTC.

In this sample, this clonotype turned up a few times. The chain has TRBV5-1 and TRBJ2-3; 7 nucleotides align to TRBD2. After removal of 1 base from V and 4 bases from J, the junction contained 6 bases not matched to a gene. The CDR3 runs 15 residues. Germline V CDR1 and CDR2: SGHRS, YFSETQ. The chain's CDR3 is CASSLLGGKSDTQYF. The CDR3 DNA reads TGCGCCAGCAGCTTGCTGGGGGGGAAATCAGATACGCAGTATTTT.

To note about this clonotype: It may be a read error: a sequence one base away is much more abundant. The genes are TRBV10-3 and TRBJ1-2, with D hard to call. This CDR3 region has 14 residues. Germline lookup yields CDR1 ENHRY and CDR2 SYGVKD. V dropped 2 bases and J dropped 0 bases, with 7 bases sitting between them. CDR3 amino acids: CAISEAGPNYGYTF. DNA of the CDR3: TGTGCCATCAGTGAGGCCGGGCCTAACTATGGCTACACCTTC.

V usage is TRBV19 and J usage is TRBJ1-1, with no clear D. The germline V gene encodes CDR1 LNHDA and CDR2 SQIVND (reference sequence). The CDR3 is 14 residues long. The V end lost 4 bases, the J end lost 1 base, and 10 bases lay between the germline ends. Here the CDR3 DNA reads TGTGCCAGTAGTACTTGGACGGCGAACACTGAAGCTTTCTTT. Amino acid sequence: CASSTWTANTEAFF.

This clonotype has just a few counts. The chain has TRBV14 and TRBJ2-7, with 8 bases fitting TRBD1. The length of the CDR3 is 17 residues. Germline CDR1 and CDR2: SGHDN and FVKESK. V shed 0 bases and J 4 bases; nucleotides not matched to a gene: 11. In nucleotides, the CDR3 is TGTGCCAGCAGCCAAGAGGTATCCCGGACAGGGATTTACGAGCAGTACTTC. Residues: CASSQEVSRTGIYEQYF.

This clonotype was seen only a few times. J is TRBJ2-1 and V is TRBV7-6; D is unclear. CDR3 size: 17 residues. V was shortened by 0 bases and J by 0 bases, with 12 bases between the two germline ends. Per germline, CDR1 SGHVS and CDR2 FNYEAQ. CDR3 sequence (DNA): TGTGCCAGCAGCTTAGCGGCCGCAGCCAGCTCCTACAATGAGCAGTTCTTC. Its translation: CASSLAAAASSYNEQFF.

As to this clonotype: A much larger clone is a single base away; this may be a read error. This rearrangement joins TRBV6-2 or TRBV6-3 to TRBJ2-7; 8 nucleotides agree with TRBD2. Per the germline V gene, CDR1 is MNHEY and CDR2 is SVGEGT. The CDR3 covers 15 residues. The trim removed 8 bases at V and 12 bases at J, leaving 21 bases unmatched. The CDR3 loop reads CASGLAYAGPTGRYF. The CDR3 nucleotides are TGTGCCAGCGGACTAGCTTATGCCGGTCCTACTGGGCGGTACTTC.

This clonotype was observed a few times. J is TRBJ2-3 and V is TRBV7-2; 8 bases are a match to TRBD2. The ends lost 5 bases at V and 2 bases at J; junction bases unmatched: 12. Germline V lookup: CDR1 SGHTA, CDR2 FQGNSA. The CDR3 is 17 residues long. The CDR3 coding sequence is TGTGCCAGCAGCCCTAGGGGCGGGGGGTACGCCACAGATACGCAGTATTTT. This sequence encodes CASSPRGGGYATDTQYF.

Regarding this clonotype: A much larger clone lies a single base off, so this may be a read error. The chain recombines TRBV28 with TRBJ2-7, with TRBD1 as a possible D gene (6 bases). Germline V gene lookup returns CDR1 MDHEN and CDR2 SYDVKM. This CDR3 has 14 residues. CDR3 loop: CASSSGAVDYGQYF. In DNA, the CDR3 is TGTGCCAGCAGCTCAGGGGCCGTCGACTACGGGCAGTACTTC.